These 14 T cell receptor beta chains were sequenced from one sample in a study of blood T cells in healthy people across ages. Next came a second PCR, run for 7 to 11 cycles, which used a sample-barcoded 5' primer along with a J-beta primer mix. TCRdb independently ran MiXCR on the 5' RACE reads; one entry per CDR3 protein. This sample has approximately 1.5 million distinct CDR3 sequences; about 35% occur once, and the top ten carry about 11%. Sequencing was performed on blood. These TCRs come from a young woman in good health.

CDR3 amino acids: CASSQRKAGQTEAFF. The CDR3 DNA sequence: TGTGCCAGCAGCCAGAGGAAGGCAGGGCAGACTGAAGCTTTCTTT. This sequence joins TRBV7-2 and TRBJ1-1; D possibly corresponds to TRBD1 (5 bases). V lost 5 bases and J lost 5, with 18 bases in between. The CDR3 is made up of 15 amino acids. CDR1 and CDR2 from the germline V gene are SGHTA and FQGNSA.

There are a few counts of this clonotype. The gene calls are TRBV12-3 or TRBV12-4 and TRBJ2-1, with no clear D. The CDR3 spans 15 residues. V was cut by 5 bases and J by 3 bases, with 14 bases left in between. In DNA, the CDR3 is TGTGCCAGCAGTCAAAGGCCGGACGGCTACAATGAGCAGTTCTTC. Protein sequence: CASSQRPDGYNEQFF.

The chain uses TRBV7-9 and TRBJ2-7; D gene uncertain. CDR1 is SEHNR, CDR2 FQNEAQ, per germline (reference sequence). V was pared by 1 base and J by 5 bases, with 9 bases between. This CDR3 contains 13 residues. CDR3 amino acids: CASSLVLENEQYF. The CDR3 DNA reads TGTGCCAGCAGCTTAGTGCTAGAGAACGAGCAGTACTTC.

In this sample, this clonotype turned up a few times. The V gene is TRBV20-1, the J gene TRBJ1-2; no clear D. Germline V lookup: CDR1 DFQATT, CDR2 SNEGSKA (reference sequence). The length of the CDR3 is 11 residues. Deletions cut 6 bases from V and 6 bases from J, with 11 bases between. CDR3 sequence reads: CSAIYVDGYTF. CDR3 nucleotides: TGCAGTGCGATTTATGTTGATGGCTACACCTTC.

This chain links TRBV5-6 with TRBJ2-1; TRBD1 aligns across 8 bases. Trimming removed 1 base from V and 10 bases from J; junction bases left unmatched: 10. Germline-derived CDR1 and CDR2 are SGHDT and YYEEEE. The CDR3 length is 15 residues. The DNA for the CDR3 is TGTGCCAGCAGCTTGTCCCAGGGGGCTTATTCGGAGCAGTTCTTC. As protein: CASSLSQGAYSEQFF.

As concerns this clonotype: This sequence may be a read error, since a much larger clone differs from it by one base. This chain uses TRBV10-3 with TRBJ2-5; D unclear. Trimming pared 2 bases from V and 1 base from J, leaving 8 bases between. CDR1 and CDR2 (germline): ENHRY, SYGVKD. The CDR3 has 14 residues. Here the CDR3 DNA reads TGTGCCATCAGTGAGAGGGCAGGCCAAGAGACCCAGTACTTC. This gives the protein CAISERAGQETQYF.

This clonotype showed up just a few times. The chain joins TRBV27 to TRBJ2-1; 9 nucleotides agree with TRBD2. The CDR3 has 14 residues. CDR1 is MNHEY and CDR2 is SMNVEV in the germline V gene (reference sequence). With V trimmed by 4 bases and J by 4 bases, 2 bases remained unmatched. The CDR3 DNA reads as TGTGCCAGCAGTTGGGCGGGAGGGTACAATGAGCAGTTCTTC. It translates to CASSWAGGYNEQFF.

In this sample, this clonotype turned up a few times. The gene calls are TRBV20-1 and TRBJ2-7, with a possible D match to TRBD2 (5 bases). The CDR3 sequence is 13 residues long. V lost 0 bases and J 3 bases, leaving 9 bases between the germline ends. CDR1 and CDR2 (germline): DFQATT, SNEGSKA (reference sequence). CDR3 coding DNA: TGCAGTGCTAGAGAGTTGGGAGACTACGAGCAGTACTTC. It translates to CSARELGDYEQYF.

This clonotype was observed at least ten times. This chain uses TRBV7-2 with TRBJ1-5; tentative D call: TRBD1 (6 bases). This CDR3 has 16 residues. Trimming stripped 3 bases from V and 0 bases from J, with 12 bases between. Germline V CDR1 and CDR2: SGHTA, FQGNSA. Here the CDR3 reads CASSFGTGISNQPQHF. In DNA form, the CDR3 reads TGTGCCAGCAGCTTCGGTACAGGGATTAGCAATCAGCCCCAGCATTTT.

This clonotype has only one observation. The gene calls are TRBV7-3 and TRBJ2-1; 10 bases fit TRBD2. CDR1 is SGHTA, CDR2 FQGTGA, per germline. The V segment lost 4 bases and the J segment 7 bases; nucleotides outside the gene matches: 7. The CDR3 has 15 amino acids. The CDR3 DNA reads TGTGCCAGCAGCTCAATGAGCGGGGGGGTAAATGAGCAGTTCTTC. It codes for CASSSMSGGVNEQFF.

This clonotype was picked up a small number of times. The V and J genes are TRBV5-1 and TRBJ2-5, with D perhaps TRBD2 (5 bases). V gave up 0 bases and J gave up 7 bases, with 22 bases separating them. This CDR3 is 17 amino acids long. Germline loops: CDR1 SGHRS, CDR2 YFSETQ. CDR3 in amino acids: CASSLEGIPTSGGTQYF. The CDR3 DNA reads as TGCGCCAGCAGCTTGGAAGGGATCCCTACCAGCGGTGGGACCCAGTACTTC.

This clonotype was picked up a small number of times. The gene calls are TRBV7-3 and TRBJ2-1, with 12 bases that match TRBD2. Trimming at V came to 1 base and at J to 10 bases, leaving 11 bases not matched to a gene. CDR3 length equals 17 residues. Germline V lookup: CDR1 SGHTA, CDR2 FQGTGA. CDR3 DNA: TGTGCCAGCAGCTTAAGCCCCCTAGCGGGGGGGTTATGGGAGCAGTTCTTC. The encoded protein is CASSLSPLAGGLWEQFF.

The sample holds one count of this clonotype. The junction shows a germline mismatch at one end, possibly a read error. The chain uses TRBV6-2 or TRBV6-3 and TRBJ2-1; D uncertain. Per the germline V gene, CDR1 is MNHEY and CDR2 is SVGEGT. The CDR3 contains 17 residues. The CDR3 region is CASNYSSLRLSNTEQFF. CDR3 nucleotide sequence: TGTGCCAGCAATTACTCCTCGCTACGCCTGAGTAACACTGAGCAGTTCTTC.

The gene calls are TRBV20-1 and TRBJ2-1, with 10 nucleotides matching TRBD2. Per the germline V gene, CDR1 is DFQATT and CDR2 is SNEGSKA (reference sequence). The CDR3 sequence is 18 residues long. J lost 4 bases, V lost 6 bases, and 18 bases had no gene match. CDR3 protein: CSAPIRTSGLHVYNEQFF. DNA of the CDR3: TGCAGTGCCCCTATAAGGACTAGCGGACTACATGTTTACAATGAGCAGTTCTTC.